The 21 T cell receptor beta chains below come from one sample, sequenced in a study of cytomegalovirus exposure and HLA in healthy donors. This PCR relied on a set of 60 Vbeta primers and 13 Jbeta primers. Sequencing used immunoSEQ multiplex PCR; TCRdb keeps in-frame clones, though not all of them. The repertoire table contains approximately 140,000 clones. The sequenced sample consisted of PBMCs. The receptors stem from a woman aged 18-29 years in good health and CMV-seronegative.

V gene TRBV4-2 combines with J gene TRBJ2-2, with 8 bases identical to TRBD2. J lost 1 base, V lost 7 bases, and 11 bases had no gene match. This CDR3 has 17 amino acids. Per the germline V gene, CDR1 is LGHNA and CDR2 is YNFKEQ. Here the CDR3 reads CASKRDGGGRNTGELFF. In nucleotides, the CDR3 is TGTGCCAGCAAAAGGGACGGGGGGGGCCGGAACACCGGGGAGCTGTTTTTT.

As regards this clone: Other DNA sequences in the same sample also yield this CDR3. The rearrangement uses TRBV20-1 and TRBJ2-1; no reliable D call. Trimming stripped 3 bases from V and 4 bases from J, with 4 bases between. The CDR3 covers 11 residues. The germline CDR1 and CDR2 sequences are DFQATT and SNEGSKA (reference sequence). The CDR3 reads CSASGYNEQFF. The CDR3 DNA is TGCAGTGCTAGCGGGTACAATGAGCAGTTCTTC.

V and J are TRBV30 and TRBJ2-7; TRBD1 might be the D (5 bases). The germline V and J ends were trimmed by 0 bases and 2 bases, with 14 bases remaining between them. The germline CDR1 and CDR2 sequences are GTSNPN and SVGIG (reference sequence). This CDR3 spans 15 amino acids. The CDR3 is CAWSVPGRATYEQYF. CDR3 coding DNA: TGTGCCTGGAGTGTTCCGGGCAGGGCCACCTACGAGCAGTACTTC.

The CDR3 sequence is CASSVDEWQPQHF. In DNA, the CDR3 is TGTGCCAGCAGCGTAGATGAGTGGCAGCCCCAGCATTTT. V is TRBV9 and J is TRBJ1-5; D is unclear. Trimming pared 0 bases from V and 7 bases from J, leaving 8 bases between. The CDR3 runs to 13 residues. Per the germline V gene, CDR1 is SGDLS and CDR2 is YYNGEE.

V and J are TRBV6-1 and TRBJ1-2; a weak D match, TRBD1 (5 bases). Germline CDR1 and CDR2: MNHNS and SASEGT. The CDR3 consists of 14 residues. Trimming pared 6 bases from V and 5 bases from J, leaving 16 bases between. For the CDR3, the DNA is TGTGCCAGCAGCGAGGAGGGGCGCGTGTATGGCTACACCTTC. It specifies CASSEEGRVYGYTF.

The chain carries TRBV4-1 and TRBJ1-5; D might be TRBD1 (5 bases). V was trimmed by 3 bases and J by 11 bases, leaving 20 bases between them. The germline gives CDR1 MGHRA, CDR2 YSYEKL. The CDR3 covers 15 residues. CDR3 sequence (DNA): TGCGCCAGCAGCCATTCCATCCGAGGCAGGGTTTCCCAGCATTTT. Translated, it gives CASSHSIRGRVSQHF.

V is TRBV29-1 and J is TRBJ2-7, with D possibly matching TRBD1 (5 bases). V dropped 1 base and J dropped 4 bases, with 8 bases sitting between them. This CDR3 region has 12 residues. Germline-derived CDR1 and CDR2 are SQVTM and ANQGSEA. CDR3 sequence (DNA): TGCAGCGTTGAAGGCAGGGCGTACGAGCAGTACTTC. It encodes CSVEGRAYEQYF.

V is TRBV5-4 and J is TRBJ2-2; 7 nucleotides agree with TRBD2. Germline lookup yields CDR1 SGHNT and CDR2 YYREEE (reference sequence). The CDR3 is 16 residues long. V lost 3 bases, J lost 5 bases, and 10 bases stayed unmatched. CDR3 in amino acids: CASSSVLARSTGELFF. The CDR3 region has the DNA TGTGCCAGCAGCTCCGTACTAGCGAGAAGTACCGGGGAGCTGTTTTTT.

The chain links TRBV10-2 to TRBJ2-7; no definite D call. Per germline, CDR1 WSHSY and CDR2 SAAADI. Trimming left V 0 bases short and J 7 bases short, with 10 bases between. The CDR3 has 13 residues. The CDR3 protein is CASSESTTLEQYV. The CDR3 DNA reads as TGCGCCAGCAGTGAGTCAACTACCTTGGAGCAGTACGTC.

V is TRBV30 and J is TRBJ1-1, with D possibly TRBD1 on 6 matching bases. CDR3 length: 12 amino acids. The germline V and J ends were trimmed by 8 bases and 5 bases, with 15 bases remaining between them. Germline V gives CDR1 GTSNPN, CDR2 SVGIG (reference sequence). CDR3 sequence reads: CAGYRVRTEAFF. The DNA for the CDR3 is TGTGCCGGCTACAGGGTGCGGACTGAAGCTTTCTTT.

V usage is TRBV15 and J usage is TRBJ2-3; 14 nucleotides align to TRBD2. The J segment lost 3 bases and the V segment lost 6 bases, leaving 5 bases of the junction unmatched. This CDR3 region has 16 residues. CDR1 LNHNV and CDR2 YYDKDF come from the germline V gene (reference sequence). CDR3 DNA: TGTGCCACCAGAACCGGGACTAGCGGGAGAACAGATACGCAGTATTTT. Translation gives CATRTGTSGRTDTQYF.

V is TRBV7-2 and J is TRBJ2-1, with 9 bases lining up with TRBD2. Germline CDR1 SGHTA, CDR2 FQGNSA. This CDR3 is 17 amino acids long. Trimming cost V 0 bases and J 8 bases; bases outside gene matches: 11. In nucleotides, the CDR3 is TGTGCCAGCAGCTTAGCCGCAGGCGGGAGGGCCGACTATGAGCAGTTCTTC. Translation: CASSLAAGGRADYEQFF.

The rearrangement joins TRBV29-1 to TRBJ1-2; a possible D gene is TRBD1 (5 bases). Germline loops: CDR1 SQVTM, CDR2 ANQGSEA. The CDR3 spans 13 residues. V dropped 4 bases and J dropped 7 bases, with 16 bases sitting between them. CDR3 in DNA: TGCAGCGTTGTTACCTTCGCGGGGACTGGCTACACCTTC. Its protein is CSVVTFAGTGYTF.

This chain links TRBV7-8 with TRBJ1-2; possible D gene TRBD1, 6 bases. CDR3 size: 16 residues. CDR1 is SGHVS and CDR2 is FQNEAQ in the germline V gene. The V end lost 5 bases, the J end lost 4 bases, and 20 bases lay between the germline ends. In DNA, the CDR3 is TGTGCCAGCAGCCCCCGGCCGAGAACGGACAGCTATGGCTACACCTTC. Its translation is CASSPRPRTDSYGYTF.

The chain uses TRBV15 and TRBJ2-5; a weak D match, TRBD2 (6 bases). Matching the DNA end better, TRBJ2-7 makes the J call doubtful. Germline lookup yields CDR1 LNHNV and CDR2 YYDKDF (reference sequence). This CDR3 region has 13 residues. The CDR3 protein is CATSAAGTYEQYF. Here the CDR3 DNA reads TGTGCCACCAGCGCGGCGGGAACCTACGAGCAGTACTTC.

The chain is built from TRBV19 and TRBJ2-1; D might be TRBD1 (6 bases). This CDR3 has 16 amino acids. Trimming removed 3 bases at V and 1 base at J, with 13 bases between. Looked up from germline, CDR1 is LNHDA and CDR2 is SQIVND (reference sequence). In DNA form, the CDR3 reads TGTGCCAGTAGTATTTCTACAGGGATATCCTACAATGAGCAGTTCTTC. This gives the protein CASSISTGISYNEQFF.

The V and J genes are TRBV30 and TRBJ1-5; D remains unclear. Germline V gene data show CDR1 as GTSNPN and CDR2 as SVGIG (reference sequence). The CDR3 has 13 residues. The ends were cut back, 2 bases at V and 1 base at J, with 6 bases in the middle. The CDR3 loop is CAWSTVSNQPQHF. DNA for the CDR3: TGTGCCTGGAGTACGGTAAGCAATCAGCCCCAGCATTTT.

This chain uses TRBV5-4 with TRBJ2-7; 8 nucleotides match TRBD1. V was clipped by 0 bases and J by 6 bases; unmatched bases: 5. The CDR3 extends over 14 amino acids. Germline CDR1 SGHNT, CDR2 YYREEE (reference sequence). Here the CDR3 DNA reads TGTGCCAGCAGCTTGGATCAGGGGGCGGTCGAGCAGTACTTC. Translation gives CASSLDQGAVEQYF.

The chain recombines TRBV18 with TRBJ1-1; 9 bases agree with TRBD1. With 5 bases clipped from V and 0 bases from J, the junction kept 4 bases outside the gene matches. The CDR3 sequence is 15 residues long. Looked up from germline, CDR1 is KGHSH and CDR2 is LQKENI. CDR3 in DNA: TGTGCCAGCTCAGGACAGGGGCTGCTGAACACTGAAGCTTTCTTT. It is translated as CASSGQGLLNTEAFF.

The chain recombines TRBV10-2 with TRBJ2-7; D not resolved. V lost 2 bases to trimming and J lost 3 bases, with 8 bases between them. Per the germline V gene, CDR1 is WSHSY and CDR2 is SAAADI. The CDR3 runs 13 residues. In DNA, the CDR3 is TGCGCCAGCAGTGAGACCCCCAGCTACGAGCAGTACTTC. Protein sequence: CASSETPSYEQYF.

The chain combines TRBV10-1 with TRBJ2-7, with 14 bases identical to TRBD2. The CDR3 has 13 amino acids. V dropped 3 bases and J dropped 10; count of bases not matched to a gene: 2. Germline V gene sequence: CDR1 WNHNN, CDR2 SYGVQD (reference sequence). In DNA, the CDR3 is TGCGCCAGCAGTGAAGGGACTAGCGGGAGACAGTACTTC. It is translated as CASSEGTSGRQYF.